One T cell receptor (beta chain) is described in this entry. The antigen is undetermined. Other DNA sequences of this sample code for an identical CDR3. A multiplex PCR was run with 60 Vbeta primers and 13 Jbeta primers. Libraries were prepared by immunoSEQ multiplex PCR; TCRdb keeps only in-frame clonotypes and omits some of them. This table has about 130,000 clones, 77% appearing once. Trimming took off 4 bases at V and 6 bases at J, with 12 bases between the two ends. CDR1 is SGHRS, CDR2 YFSETQ, per germline. The CDR3 extends over 13 amino acids. This entry belongs to a study of cytomegalovirus exposure and HLA in healthy donors. For the study at large: Roughly 180 million T cells yielded 100 million to 130 million unique TCR beta sequences, as an earlier analysis found. Notes on the study in general: Previously analyzed data showed that most TCR beta V segments were productive at a frequency of about 90% or about 30%.

This receptor was obtained from a male donor in good health and CMV-seropositive. Sequenced sample: PBMCs. The V and J genes are TRBV5-1 and TRBJ2-3, with TRBD2 as a possible D gene (5 bases). The CDR3 region has the DNA TGCGCCAGCAGCCCGGGATCTTCGGATACGCAGTATTTT. It translates to CASSPGSSDTQYF.